Each of the 23 T cell receptor beta chains below was sequenced from the same sample in a study of T cells in Graves' hyperthyroidism and ophthalmopathy. The CDR3 regions of TCR beta were amplified from RNA transcripts. During a first-round RT-PCR of the TCR CDR3, the HTBI primer set was used. One entry per CDR3 protein, called by TCRdb with MiXCR from the multiplex PCR reads. Of 700,000 or so distinct CDR3 sequences listed, about 17% are singletons. Sequencing was carried out using blood. All receptors derive from a man aged 18 to 29 with Graves' hyperthyroidism.

Comment on this clonotype: Relative to the germline gene, one junction end is altered; a read error may explain this. J is TRBJ1-4 and V is TRBV2, with no clear D. The CDR3 runs 15 residues. Germline V gene lookup returns CDR1 SNHLY and CDR2 FYNNEI. The CDR3 coding sequence is TGTGCCAACAGTGAAGGCGCAGGTGGTAATGAAAAACTGTTTTTT. Protein sequence: CANSEGAGGNEKLFF.

The chain is built from TRBV9 and TRBJ2-5; no firm D call. Looked up from germline, CDR1 is SGDLS and CDR2 is YYNGEE. The CDR3 consists of 14 residues. V was shortened by 0 bases and J by 0 bases, with 6 bases between the two germline ends. CDR3 region: CASSVAPNQETQYF. CDR3 nucleotide sequence: TGTGCCAGCAGCGTAGCCCCTAACCAAGAGACCCAGTACTTC.

The V call is TRBV5-6, the J call TRBJ1-1; D gene uncertain. The germline V and J ends were trimmed by 0 bases and 0 bases, with 12 bases remaining between them. Germline V gene lookup returns CDR1 SGHDT and CDR2 YYEEEE. The CDR3 is 16 residues long. CDR3 in DNA: TGTGCCAGCAGCTTGGGTATAGGCTACATGAACACTGAAGCTTTCTTT. Amino acid sequence: CASSLGIGYMNTEAFF.

The V and J genes are TRBV28 and TRBJ1-6, with a weak D call TRBD1 (6 bases). Germline values: CDR1 MDHEN, CDR2 SYDVKM. This CDR3 spans 15 amino acids. Trimming cost V 6 bases and J 4 bases, with 13 bases left between them. CDR3 bases: TGTGCCAGCAGGGCTAGGACAGTTTATAATTCACCCCTCCACTTT. Amino acids: CASRARTVYNSPLHF.

The chain is built from TRBV6-5 and TRBJ2-5; D not certain. Germline V gene sequence: CDR1 MNHEY, CDR2 SVGAGI. The CDR3 is 13 residues long. V dropped 2 bases and J dropped 5 bases, with 9 bases sitting between them. CDR3 protein: CASSYMGLETQYF. DNA for the CDR3: TGTGCCAGCAGTTACATGGGTCTGGAGACCCAGTACTTC.

The rearrangement uses TRBV27 and TRBJ2-7, with D possibly matching TRBD1 (5 bases). Germline V gene sequence: CDR1 MNHEY, CDR2 SMNVEV (reference sequence). There are 13 residues in the CDR3. Trimming cost V 8 bases and J 3 bases, with 14 bases left between them. The CDR3 DNA is TGTGCCAGCCCCGCACGACAGCTCTACGAGCAGTACTTC. Translation gives CASPARQLYEQYF.

J is TRBJ1-5 and V is TRBV20-1; 11 bases agree with TRBD1. V was pared by 5 bases and J by 7 bases, with 4 bases of the junction left unmatched. This CDR3 spans 13 amino acids. Germline V gene sequence: CDR1 DFQATT, CDR2 SNEGSKA (reference sequence). CDR3 protein: CSAGQGAGQPQHF. CDR3 DNA: TGCAGTGCTGGACAGGGGGCAGGACAGCCCCAGCATTTT.

V and J are TRBV11-2 and TRBJ2-7, with 7 bases identical to TRBD2. Germline V gene lookup returns CDR1 SGHAT and CDR2 FQNNGV. V lost 4 bases and J lost 0; bases outside the gene matches: 6. The CDR3 is made up of 15 amino acids. The CDR3 DNA follows: TGTGCCAGCAGCTCAGGACTAGGGGTCTCCTACGAGCAGTACTTC. Its protein is CASSSGLGVSYEQYF.

The rearrangement joins TRBV7-9 to TRBJ2-2; 14 nucleotides match TRBD2. V lost 4 bases and J lost 3; bases outside the gene matches: 7. Per germline, CDR1 SEHNR and CDR2 FQNEAQ (reference sequence). This CDR3 has 18 residues. The CDR3 bases are TGTGCCAGCAGCTCACCCGGGACTAGCGGGAGCTACACCGGGGAGCTGTTTTTT. Encoded protein: CASSSPGTSGSYTGELFF.

This clonotype was found a few times. The genes are TRBV11-2 and TRBJ2-3; 9 positions agree with TRBD1. This CDR3 spans 18 amino acids. In germline, CDR1 is SGHAT, CDR2 FQNNGV. V trimming: 0 bases; J trimming: 4 bases; junction bases outside the gene matches: 11. The CDR3 bases are TGTGCCAGCAGCTTAGACCCTCGGGACAGGGTTGGGTCAGATACGCAGTATTTT. As protein: CASSLDPRDRVGSDTQYF.

In DNA form, the CDR3 reads TGTGCCTGGAGTGGGGGATACAGGAGCTATGGCTACACCTTC. This translates into CAWSGGYRSYGYTF. The chain joins TRBV30 to TRBJ1-2; D is perhaps TRBD1 (5 bases). V lost 1 base to trimming and J lost 4 bases, with 13 bases between them. Germline V gene data show CDR1 as GTSNPN and CDR2 as SVGIG (reference sequence). The CDR3 totals 14 residues.

This chain links TRBV27 with TRBJ2-6; D is undetermined. Germline assignment: CDR1 MNHEY and CDR2 SMNVEV (reference sequence). V was clipped by 5 bases and J by 4 bases, with 9 bases between them. This CDR3 spans 14 amino acids. The CDR3 DNA reads TGTGCCAGCAGTGCAGGTGTCGGGGCCAACGTCCTGACTTTC. Translation gives CASSAGVGANVLTF.

This clonotype appeared many times. V and J are TRBV28 and TRBJ1-1, with D unclear. Trimming cost V 1 base and J 1 base, with 10 bases left between them. From germline, CDR1 is MDHEN and CDR2 SYDVKM. This CDR3 comprises 15 residues. Written as DNA, the CDR3 is TGTGCCAGCAGTTTATACCCTCACAGGAACACTGAAGCTTTCTTT. Its translation is CASSLYPHRNTEAFF.

Many counts were recorded for this clonotype. CDR3 nucleotides: TGTGCCAGCAGCCGGACCGGGACTAGCTACGAGCAGTACTTC. It yields the protein CASSRTGTSYEQYF. The chain recombines TRBV11-1 with TRBJ2-7; 8 nucleotides align to TRBD2. V shed 5 bases and J 3 bases; nucleotides not matched to a gene: 6. CDR1 and CDR2 from the germline V gene are SGHAT and FQDESV (reference sequence). CDR3 size: 14 residues.

In its sample, this clonotype was seen a few times. The chain joins TRBV28 to TRBJ2-7; D perhaps matches TRBD1 (5 bases). Trimming left V 6 bases short and J 9 bases short, with 15 bases between. Per the germline V gene, CDR1 is MDHEN and CDR2 is SYDVKM. This CDR3 has 12 amino acids. CDR3 region: CASRTSQGSQYF. CDR3 in DNA: TGTGCCAGCAGGACCAGCCAGGGATCGCAGTACTTC.

The sample holds a few counts of this clonotype. The genes are TRBV20-1 and TRBJ2-5, with a tentative D call TRBD1 (6 bases). The V end lost 0 bases, the J end lost 3 bases, and 17 bases lay between the germline ends. The CDR3 has 16 amino acids. CDR1 is DFQATT and CDR2 is SNEGSKA in the germline V gene (reference sequence). CDR3 in amino acids: CSARDLGQGVKETQYF. The DNA for the CDR3 is TGCAGTGCTAGAGATCTGGGACAAGGGGTGAAAGAGACCCAGTACTTC.

In this sample, this clonotype turned up many times. The chain employs TRBV28 and TRBJ2-7; the D gene is possibly TRBD2 (6 bases). V dropped 1 base and J dropped 1 base, with 14 bases sitting between them. This CDR3 has 16 amino acids. Germline V gives CDR1 MDHEN, CDR2 SYDVKM. This CDR3 reads CASSLSDRDSSYEQYF. The DNA of the CDR3 is TGTGCCAGCAGTTTATCCGACCGGGACTCATCCTACGAGCAGTACTTC.

This clonotype appeared many times. V gene TRBV18 combines with J gene TRBJ2-6; D ambiguous. Germline CDR1 reads KGHSH; CDR2 reads LQKENI. This CDR3 has 18 amino acids. The V and J ends lost 3 bases and 0 bases respectively, with 15 bases between them. The CDR3 loop reads CASSPQGYSFSGANVLTF. The CDR3 DNA reads as TGTGCCAGCTCACCCCAAGGGTATTCTTTCTCTGGGGCCAACGTCCTGACTTTC.

This clonotype came up a few times. For the CDR3, the DNA is TGTGCCAGCAGTTACAGGGACAGCGCCTATGGCTACACCTTC. It specifies CASSYRDSAYGYTF. The rearrangement links TRBV6-2 or TRBV6-3 to TRBJ1-2; 7 bases are a match to TRBD1. Germline V gives CDR1 MNHEY, CDR2 SVGEGT. CDR3 length equals 14 residues. Unmatched junction bases numbered 4, after V lost 2 bases and J lost 4 bases.

The CDR3 is CATSRVGQNTEAFF. The DNA of the CDR3 is TGTGCCACCAGCAGAGTGGGCCAGAACACTGAAGCTTTCTTT. The chain links TRBV15 to TRBJ1-1, with D uncertain. Germline-derived CDR1 and CDR2 are LNHNV and YYDKDF (reference sequence). The length of the CDR3 is 14 residues. V was cut by 1 base and J by 1 base, with 7 bases left in between.

This clonotype came up many times. The gene calls are TRBV12-3 or TRBV12-4 and TRBJ2-1; tentatively, D is TRBD2 (6 bases). Between the trimmed V and J ends, which lost 8 bases and 10 bases, there was a span of 18 bases. The CDR3 loop spans 13 amino acids. CDR3 DNA: TGTGCCAGCTCCGGGAGTAGTAATGTAGAGCAGTTCTTC. Protein: CASSGSSNVEQFF.

This clonotype was counted ten times or more. V usage is TRBV6-1 and J usage is TRBJ2-3, with 12 positions matching TRBD2. The CDR3 runs 16 residues. The J segment lost 1 base and the V segment lost 5 bases, leaving 4 bases of the junction unmatched. CDR1 MNHNS and CDR2 SASEGT come from the germline V gene. The chain's CDR3 is CASSLGTSGRTDTQYF. The CDR3 DNA reads TGTGCCAGCAGTTTAGGGACTAGCGGGCGCACAGATACGCAGTATTTT.

V usage is TRBV6-2 or TRBV6-3 and J usage is TRBJ2-6; 7 positions agree with TRBD1. The CDR3 runs to 19 residues. The V gene's germline CDR1 is MNHEY and CDR2 SVGEGT. With 2 bases clipped from V and 4 bases from J, the junction kept 14 bases outside the gene matches. CDR3 sequence: CASSYKARGFPKGANVLTF. The CDR3, as DNA: TGTGCCAGCAGTTACAAGGCCAGGGGGTTTCCCAAGGGGGCCAACGTCCTGACTTTC.